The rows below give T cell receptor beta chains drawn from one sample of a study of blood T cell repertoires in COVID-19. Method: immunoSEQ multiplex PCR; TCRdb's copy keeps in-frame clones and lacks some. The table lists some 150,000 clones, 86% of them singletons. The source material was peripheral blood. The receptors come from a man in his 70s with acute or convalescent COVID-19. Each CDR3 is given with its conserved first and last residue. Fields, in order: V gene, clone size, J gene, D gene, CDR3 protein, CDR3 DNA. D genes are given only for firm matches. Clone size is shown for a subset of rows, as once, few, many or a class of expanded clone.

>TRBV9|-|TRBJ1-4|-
CASSPGGGASNEKLFF
TGTGCCAGCAGCCCCGGTGGGGGGGCCTCGAATGAAAAACTGTTTTTT
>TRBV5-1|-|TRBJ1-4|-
CASSPRPGNEKLFF
TGCGCCAGCAGCCCCCGGCCAGGTAATGAAAAACTGTTTTTT
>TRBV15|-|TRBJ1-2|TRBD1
CATSGRRDRRFNYGYTF
TGTGCCACCAGCGGCCGAAGGGACAGGAGATTTAACTATGGCTACACCTTC
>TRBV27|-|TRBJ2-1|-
CASSLGGFYDEQFF
TGTGCCAGCAGTTTAGGGGGCTTCTACGATGAGCAGTTCTTC
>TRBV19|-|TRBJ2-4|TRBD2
CASSISRGRVENIQYF
TGTGCCAGTAGTATAAGTCGCGGGAGGGTGGAAAACATTCAGTACTTC
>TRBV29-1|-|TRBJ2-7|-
CSVEAQPGYEQYF
TGCAGCGTTGAGGCCCAGCCGGGCTACGAGCAGTACTTC
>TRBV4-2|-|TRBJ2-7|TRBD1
CASSQVGQGEHEQYF
TGTGCCAGCAGCCAAGTTGGACAGGGGGAACACGAGCAGTACTTC
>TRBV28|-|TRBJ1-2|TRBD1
CASSEDRQGPYGYTF
TGTGCCAGCAGCGAAGATCGACAGGGTCCCTATGGCTACACCTTC
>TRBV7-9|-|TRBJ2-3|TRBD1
CASSLGKQGGTDTQYF
TGTGCCAGCAGCTTAGGGAAACAGGGGGGCACAGATACGCAGTATTTT
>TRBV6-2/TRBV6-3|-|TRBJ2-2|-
CASSYSSDYTGELFF
TGTGCCAGCAGTTACTCGAGCGACTACACCGGGGAGCTGTTTTTT
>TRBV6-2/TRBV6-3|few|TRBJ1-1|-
CASSYSSPRMNTEAFF
TGTGCCAGCAGTTACTCGAGTCCGCGGATGAACACTGAAGCTTTCTTT
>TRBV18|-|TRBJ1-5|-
CASSPTGFNQPQHF
TGTGCCAGCTCACCGACAGGTTTTAATCAGCCCCAGCATTTT
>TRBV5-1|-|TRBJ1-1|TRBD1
CASSLDRGMNTEAFF
TGCGCCAGCAGCTTGGACAGGGGCATGAACACTGAAGCTTTCTTT
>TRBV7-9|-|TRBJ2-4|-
CASSLEGGKNIQYF
TGTGCCAGCAGCTTAGAAGGCGGCAAAAACATTCAGTACTTC
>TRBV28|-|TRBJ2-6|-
CASSFSGVAGANVLTF
TGTGCCAGCAGTTTCTCGGGAGTCGCTGGGGCCAACGTCCTGACTTTC
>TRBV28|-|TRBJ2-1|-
CASSSLPSSEEQFF
TGTGCCAGCAGTTCTCTCCCGTCCTCGGAGGAGCAGTTCTTC
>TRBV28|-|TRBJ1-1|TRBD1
CASSSWGTGVRNTEAFF
TGTGCCAGCAGTTCATGGGGGACAGGTGTGAGGAACACTGAAGCTTTCTTT
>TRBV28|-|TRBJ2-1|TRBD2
CASSLFWTSGSVGEQFF
TGTGCCAGCAGTTTGTTTTGGACTAGCGGGAGTGTCGGTGAGCAGTTCTTC
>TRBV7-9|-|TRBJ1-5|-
CASSLDSVGPQHF
TGTGCCAGCAGCTTGGACAGCGTCGGGCCCCAGCATTTT
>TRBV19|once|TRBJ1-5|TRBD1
CASSILGTGGNQPQHF
TGTGCCAGTAGTATACTCGGGACAGGGGGCAATCAGCCCCAGCATTTT
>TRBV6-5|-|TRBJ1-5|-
CASGQTHQPQHF
TGTGCCAGCGGACAAACCCATCAGCCCCAGCATTTT
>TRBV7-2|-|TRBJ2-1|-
CASSPERSGTLNNEQFF
TGTGCCAGCAGCCCAGAGAGGTCAGGGACTCTTAACAATGAGCAGTTCTTC